The 32 T cell receptor beta chains below were found in one sample sequenced in a study of neurological immune-mediated disorders (dated by TCRdb to between 2019 and 2020). Library preparation was by 5' RACE. Sequencing instrument: Illumina HiSeq 2500. TCRdb cleaned the public reads at Q25 with fastp, built clones with MiXCR and kept in-frame beta chains. Rows are unified per CDR3 protein, each entry keeping the most common DNA and genes. For this sample the table gives more than 20,000 distinct CDR3 sequences, of which around 13% were detected only once. The ten largest clonotypes hold 5.5% of the sample. The intended sense of this specimen's time point label: technical triplicate 1. The specimen was CD4+ T cells from blood. The receptors shown here come from a female donor with HTLV-1-associated myelopathy (HAM/TSP).

This clonotype appeared many times. The genes are TRBV5-6 and TRBJ1-2; D call uncertain. Germline V gives CDR1 SGHDT, CDR2 YYEEEE. This CDR3 has 14 residues. V dropped 0 bases and J dropped 8 bases, with 14 bases sitting between them. The chain's CDR3 is CASSLGPSAGGYTF. The CDR3 DNA is TGTGCCAGCAGCTTGGGGCCCTCCGCGGGCGGCTACACCTTC. The full variable domain, its missing parts supplied by reference TRBV5-6 and TRBJ1-2, is DAGVTQSPTHLIKTRGQQVTLRCSPKSGHDTVSWYQQALGQGPQFIFQYYEEEERQRGNFPDRFSGHQFPNYSSELNVNALLLGDSALYLCASSLGPSAGGYTFGSGTRLTVV.

The sample holds many counts of this clonotype. This chain links TRBV5-1 with TRBJ2-7, with 7 bases fitting TRBD2. The CDR3 length is 14 residues. Per the germline V gene, CDR1 is SGHRS and CDR2 is YFSETQ. The junction had 6 bases not matched to a gene; V was cut back by 4 bases and J by 2 bases. The CDR3, as DNA: TGCGCCAGCAGCGTACAAAGCGGGACCTACGAGCAGTACTTC. The encoded protein is CASSVQSGTYEQYF.

This clonotype has a count of ten or more. The chain links TRBV5-1 to TRBJ2-3; D call uncertain. This CDR3 region has 13 residues. In germline, CDR1 is SGHRS, CDR2 YFSETQ. Trimming removed 0 bases at V and 2 bases at J, with 4 bases between. The CDR3 is CASSLGTTDTQYF. The CDR3 region has the DNA TGCGCCAGCAGCTTGGGGACCACAGATACGCAGTATTTT.

This clonotype occurred many times. The rearrangement joins TRBV28 to TRBJ2-1; possible D gene TRBD2, 6 bases. V lost 5 bases and J lost 0, with 17 bases in between. Germline V CDR1 and CDR2: MDHEN, SYDVKM. This CDR3 is 17 amino acids long. CDR3 region: CASSSPARGISYNEQFF. CDR3 nucleotides: TGTGCCAGCAGTAGCCCCGCGCGGGGCATCTCCTACAATGAGCAGTTCTTC.

This clonotype occurred many times. The chain uses TRBV4-1 and TRBJ2-5, with TRBD2 matching 9 bases. The CDR3 totals 17 residues. CDR1 and CDR2 (germline): MGHRA, YSYEKL. The trim removed 0 bases at V and 6 bases at J, leaving 11 bases unmatched. This CDR3 reads CASSQDVAGGQRKTQYF. In DNA, the CDR3 is TGCGCCAGCAGCCAAGATGTGGCGGGGGGGCAGAGAAAGACCCAGTACTTC.

This clonotype has at least ten counts. This rearrangement joins TRBV6-1 to TRBJ2-5, with D maybe TRBD2 (5 bases). The germline V gene has CDR1 MNHNS and CDR2 SASEGT. Trimming took off 6 bases at V and 5 bases at J, with 16 bases between the two ends. The CDR3 has 14 amino acids. CDR3 amino acids: CASRPGSTRETQYF. As DNA, the CDR3 is TGTGCCAGCAGACCTGGGAGCACCCGGGAGACCCAGTACTTC.

In its sample, this clonotype was seen many times. The rearrangement uses TRBV5-1 and TRBJ2-6; 8 positions match TRBD1. The J segment lost 0 bases and the V segment lost 6 bases, leaving 8 bases of the junction unmatched. Germline values: CDR1 SGHRS, CDR2 YFSETQ. The CDR3 has 17 amino acids. The CDR3 spells CASTPHTGGSGANVLTF. CDR3 coding DNA: TGCGCCAGCACCCCACACACAGGGGGCTCTGGGGCCAACGTCCTGACTTTC.

This clonotype showed up many times. The chain combines TRBV20-1 with TRBJ2-1, with 16 bases aligning to TRBD2. Germline V gives CDR1 DFQATT, CDR2 SNEGSKA (reference sequence). The junction had 13 bases not matched to a gene; V was cut back by 5 bases and J by 6 bases. The CDR3 extends over 18 amino acids. The CDR3 DNA is TGCAGTGCTCATACCGGGACTAGCGGGAGGGGGATTATCAATGAGCAGTTCTTC. Residues: CSAHTGTSGRGIINEQFF.

This clonotype was recorded a few times. The gene calls are TRBV18 and TRBJ2-3; D is unresolved. Between the trimmed V and J ends, which lost 1 base and 0 bases, there was a span of 17 bases. CDR3 length: 18 residues. CDR1 and CDR2 (germline): KGHSH, LQKENI. Here the CDR3 DNA reads TGTGCCAGCTCACCACGGCCACCTTGGGCTAAAAGCACAGATACGCAGTATTTT. Amino acid sequence: CASSPRPPWAKSTDTQYF. Full variable domain (rest looked up from reference TRBV18 and TRBJ2-3): NAGVMQNPRHLVRRRGQEARLRCSPMKGHSHVYWYRQLPEEGLKFMVYLQKENIIDESGMPKERFSAEFPKEGPSILRIQQVVRGDSAAYFCASSPRPPWAKSTDTQYFGPGTRLTVL.

This clonotype was counted many times. This rearrangement joins TRBV20-1 to TRBJ1-5, with D possibly being TRBD1 (6 bases). The CDR3 is made up of 15 amino acids. V gave up 3 bases and J gave up 2 bases, with 14 bases separating them. Germline V CDR1 and CDR2: DFQATT, SNEGSKA (reference sequence). This chain's CDR3 is CSARAGGGGNQPQHF. CDR3 bases: TGCAGTGCTAGGGCTGGAGGGGGGGGCAATCAGCCCCAGCATTTT.

This clonotype was observed at least ten times. The chain is built from TRBV12-3 or TRBV12-4 and TRBJ2-5; D remains unclear. V shed 3 bases and J shed 4 bases, with 6 bases lying between them. The CDR3 covers 12 residues. This CDR3 is CASSLLGETQYF. For the CDR3, the DNA is TGTGCCAGCAGTTTGCTAGGAGAGACCCAGTACTTC.

V usage is TRBV7-2 and J usage is TRBJ2-1, with 7 bases that match TRBD2. The V segment lost 0 bases and the J segment 12 bases; nucleotides outside the gene matches: 2. Per germline, CDR1 SGHTA and CDR2 FQGNSA. This CDR3 has 12 amino acids. CDR3 residues: CASSLAWGGQFF. The DNA for the CDR3 is TGTGCCAGCAGCTTAGCTTGGGGGGGGCAGTTCTTC.

This clonotype was recorded at least ten times. CDR3: CSASGTGKETQYF. CDR3 sequence (DNA): TGCAGTGCTAGCGGGACAGGGAAAGAGACCCAGTACTTC. The chain links TRBV20-1 to TRBJ2-5; the match to TRBD1 covers 9 bases. The CDR3 consists of 13 residues. V was clipped by 3 bases and J by 3 bases; unmatched bases: 2. Germline V lookup: CDR1 DFQATT, CDR2 SNEGSKA (reference sequence).

This clonotype was recorded many times. The rearrangement links TRBV25-1 to TRBJ2-3; 7 bases fit TRBD1. Germline V gene lookup returns CDR1 MGHDK and CDR2 SYGVNS. J gave up 4 bases and V 5 bases, and 9 bases lay outside the gene matches. The CDR3 totals 15 residues. The CDR3 protein is CASSSDRVTADTQYF. The CDR3 DNA follows: TGTGCCAGCAGTTCCGACAGGGTTACGGCAGATACGCAGTATTTT.

This clonotype showed up many times. This chain uses TRBV20-1 with TRBJ2-3; 8 bases align to TRBD2. J was trimmed by 1 base and V by 3 bases; bases with no gene match: 3. Germline CDR1 reads DFQATT; CDR2 reads SNEGSKA (reference sequence). This CDR3 is 14 amino acids long. The CDR3 loop reads CSASDGGGTDTQYF. CDR3 in DNA: TGCAGTGCTAGTGACGGGGGGGGCACAGATACGCAGTATTTT.

This clonotype was seen many times. This chain links TRBV20-1 with TRBJ2-1; 8 bases fit TRBD1. Germline V gene sequence: CDR1 DFQATT, CDR2 SNEGSKA (reference sequence). The CDR3 is 11 amino acids. Trimming at V came to 6 bases and at J to 13 bases, leaving 8 bases not matched to a gene. Here the CDR3 DNA reads TGCAGTGCCTTCGGACAGGGTCAACAGTTCTTC. Encoded protein: CSAFGQGQQFF.

Details on this clonotype: The CDR3 ends on some other residue instead of the conserved phenylalanine or tryptophan, so this is likely a read error. This sequence joins TRBV12-3 or TRBV12-4 and TRBJ2-1; D might be TRBD2 (6 bases). CDR3 size: 15 residues. The V and J ends lost 3 bases and 7 bases respectively, with 16 bases between them. The CDR3 DNA is TGTGCCAGCAGTTTTGAGAGCGGGCCGTTAAATGAGCAGTTCCTC. It encodes CASSFESGPLNEQFL.

In this sample, this clonotype turned up many times. This chain joins TRBV20-1 and TRBJ2-7, with 13 bases matching TRBD2. The CDR3 contains 17 residues. The trim removed 6 bases at V and 7 bases at J, leaving 18 bases unmatched. CDR1 is DFQATT and CDR2 is SNEGSKA in the germline V gene (reference sequence). The CDR3: CSAHRGVLAGGPEEQYF. The CDR3 DNA sequence: TGCAGTGCCCACCGCGGGGTACTAGCGGGGGGGCCTGAAGAGCAGTACTTC.

This clonotype was detected ten times or more. The rearrangement uses TRBV12-5 and TRBJ2-7; TRBD2 is a possible D gene (6 bases). CDR1 is LGHNT and CDR2 is FRNRAP in the germline V gene. There are 17 residues in the CDR3. Trimming took 1 base from V and 7 from J, leaving 23 bases between them. DNA for the CDR3: TGTGCTAGTGGTTTGGATAGCCCTGGAGGGGCCGCGCTGGAGCAGTACTTC. Its translation: CASGLDSPGGAALEQYF.

This clonotype was detected ten times or more. The chain carries TRBV5-1 and TRBJ1-1; tentatively, D is TRBD1 (6 bases). The CDR3 consists of 12 residues. CDR1 SGHRS and CDR2 YFSETQ come from the germline V gene. Trimming pared 3 bases from V and 3 bases from J, leaving 6 bases between. In DNA, the CDR3 is TGCGCCAGCAGCTACAGGGACACTGAAGCTTTCTTT. Its translation: CASSYRDTEAFF.

The sample holds many counts of this clonotype. J is TRBJ2-1 and V is TRBV19, with 8 bases identical to TRBD2. The CDR3 length is 11 residues. Germline assignment: CDR1 LNHDA and CDR2 SQIVND (reference sequence). The V segment lost 5 bases and the J segment 12 bases; nucleotides outside the gene matches: 3. CDR3: CASSFRGGQFF. The CDR3 region has the DNA TGTGCCAGTAGTTTCCGGGGGGGGCAGTTCTTC. Filled out from reference TRBV19 and TRBJ2-1, the complete variable domain reads DGGITQSPKYLFRKEGQNVTLSCEQNLNHDAMYWYRQDPGQGLRLIYYSQIVNDFQKGDIAEGYSVSREKKESFPLTVTSAQKNPTAFYLCASSFRGGQFFGPGTRLTVL.

In this sample, this clonotype turned up many times. This sequence joins TRBV5-1 and TRBJ2-7, with 7 nucleotides matching TRBD1. The ends lost 4 bases at V and 3 bases at J; junction bases unmatched: 10. The CDR3 sequence is 15 residues long. Germline V gene data show CDR1 as SGHRS and CDR2 as YFSETQ. In DNA, the CDR3 is TGCGCCAGCAGCAGAGACAGGGAAGGGCTCTACGAGCAGTACTTC. Translation gives CASSRDREGLYEQYF.

Ten or more counts support this clonotype. This sequence joins TRBV5-1 and TRBJ1-3, with D tentatively TRBD1 (6 bases). CDR1 and CDR2 from the germline V gene are SGHRS and YFSETQ. Trimming cost V 0 bases and J 2 bases, with 12 bases left between them. This CDR3 is built from 16 residues. The CDR3 DNA reads TGCGCCAGCAGCTTGGGTGGACGGACAGCTGGAAACACCATATATTTT. It encodes CASSLGGRTAGNTIYF.

Judged by abundance, this clonotype is medium-sized (0.01 to 0.1%). The V gene is TRBV28, the J gene TRBJ2-7; D remains unclear. The V and J ends lost 4 bases and 3 bases respectively, with 16 bases between them. This CDR3 has 15 residues. The germline gives CDR1 MDHEN, CDR2 SYDVKM. The CDR3 nucleotides read TGTGCCAGCAGTTCCTCCGGACCGGACCTCTACGAGCAGTACTTC. Its protein is CASSSSGPDLYEQYF.

In this sample, this clonotype is medium-sized. V and J are TRBV20-1 and TRBJ2-7; 9 nucleotides align to TRBD1. Per germline, CDR1 DFQATT and CDR2 SNEGSKA (reference sequence). The CDR3 runs to 14 residues. V lost 0 bases, J lost 3 bases, and 3 bases stayed unmatched. Here the CDR3 reads CSARDLTGGYEQYF. The DNA of the CDR3 is TGCAGTGCTAGAGATTTGACAGGGGGCTACGAGCAGTACTTC.

This clonotype has at least ten counts. This sequence joins TRBV7-3 and TRBJ2-1, with D unresolved. The CDR3 length is 13 residues. Looked up from germline, CDR1 is SGHTA and CDR2 is FQGTGA. The V end was cut by 2 bases, the J end by 5 bases, with 7 bases between. The CDR3 coding sequence is TGTGCCAGCAGCTTATCGTACGACAATGAGCAGTTCTTC. Its protein product is CASSLSYDNEQFF.

This clonotype was found a few times. The gene calls are TRBV2 and TRBJ2-5, with a tentative D call TRBD2 (7 bases). Germline V gives CDR1 SNHLY, CDR2 FYNNEI. The CDR3 runs to 12 residues. With 7 bases removed from V and 4 bases from J, the gap between germline ends came to 10 bases. Here the CDR3 DNA reads TGTGCCAGCAAAGGGGGGGGAGAGACCCAGTACTTC. This gives the protein CASKGGGETQYF.

This clonotype showed up many times. This chain connects TRBV7-2 to TRBJ2-7, with 8 positions matching TRBD2. From germline, CDR1 is SGHTA and CDR2 FQGNSA. Trimming took 6 bases from V and 2 from J; bases not matched to a gene: 12. This CDR3 comprises 16 residues. CDR3 coding DNA: TGTGCCAGCAGTCCGAATGCGGGGGGAACCACCTACGAGCAGTACTTC. Translation: CASSPNAGGTTYEQYF.

This clonotype was counted at least ten times. The chain carries TRBV20-1 and TRBJ2-1, with 12 bases that match TRBD2. Trimming took 6 bases from V and 3 from J; bases not matched to a gene: 12. The CDR3 has 17 residues. CDR1 is DFQATT and CDR2 is SNEGSKA in the germline V gene (reference sequence). Here the CDR3 reads CSASSGASGRGYNEQFF. CDR3 bases: TGCAGTGCCTCATCCGGGGCTAGCGGGAGGGGCTACAATGAGCAGTTCTTC.

This clonotype was picked up many times. The gene calls are TRBV5-1 and TRBJ1-1; D is unclear. V lost 2 bases and J 1 base, leaving 9 bases between the germline ends. Germline values: CDR1 SGHRS, CDR2 YFSETQ. The CDR3 consists of 14 residues. The CDR3 loop reads CASSFYVGNTEAFF. Here the CDR3 DNA reads TGCGCCAGCAGCTTTTACGTTGGGAACACTGAAGCTTTCTTT.

This clonotype was seen many times. The V and J genes are TRBV9 and TRBJ2-7, with D maybe TRBD1 (5 bases). The CDR3 totals 16 residues. Germline V gene lookup returns CDR1 SGDLS and CDR2 YYNGEE. V was pared by 3 bases and J by 3 bases, with 19 bases between. The CDR3 reads CASSATSGSGLYEQYF. The CDR3 DNA follows: TGTGCCAGCAGCGCGACTTCAGGGTCTGGCCTCTACGAGCAGTACTTC. Combining the CDR3 with reference TRBV9 and TRBJ2-7 gives the whole variable domain DSGVTQTPKHLITATGQRVTLRCSPRSGDLSVYWYQQSLDQGLQFLIQYYNGEERAKGNILERFSAQQFPDLHSELNLSSLELGDSALYFCASSATSGSGLYEQYFGPGTRLTVT.

Many counts were recorded for this clonotype. This chain links TRBV7-2 with TRBJ1-3; 7 bases are a match to TRBD1. V was pared by 5 bases and J by 7 bases, with 8 bases of the junction left unmatched. The CDR3 totals 14 residues. CDR1 and CDR2 (germline): SGHTA, FQGNSA. The CDR3 here is CASSPRQGSNTIYF. Here the CDR3 DNA reads TGTGCCAGCAGCCCGCGACAGGGAAGCAACACCATATATTTT.